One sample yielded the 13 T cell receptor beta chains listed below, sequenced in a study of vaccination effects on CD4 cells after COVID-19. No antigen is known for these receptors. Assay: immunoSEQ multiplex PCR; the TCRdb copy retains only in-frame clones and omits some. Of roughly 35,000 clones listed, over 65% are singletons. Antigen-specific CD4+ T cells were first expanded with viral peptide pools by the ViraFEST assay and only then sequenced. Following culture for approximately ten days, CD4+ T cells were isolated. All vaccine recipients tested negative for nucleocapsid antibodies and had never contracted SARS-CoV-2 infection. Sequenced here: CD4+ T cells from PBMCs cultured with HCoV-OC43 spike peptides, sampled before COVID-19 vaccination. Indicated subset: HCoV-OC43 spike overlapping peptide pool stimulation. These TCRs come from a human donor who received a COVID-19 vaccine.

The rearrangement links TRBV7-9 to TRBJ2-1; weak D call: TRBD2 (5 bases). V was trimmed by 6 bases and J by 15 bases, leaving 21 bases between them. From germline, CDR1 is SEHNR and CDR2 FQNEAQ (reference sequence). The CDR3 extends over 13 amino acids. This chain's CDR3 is CASSQEGSGEAFF. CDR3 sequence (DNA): TGTGCCAGCAGTCAAGAGGGTAGTGGAGAGGCGTTCTTC. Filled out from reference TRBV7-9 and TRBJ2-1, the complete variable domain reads DTGVSQNPRHKITKRGQNVTFRCDPISEHNRLYWYRQTLGQGPEFLTYFQNEAQLEKSRLLSDRFSAERPKGSFSTLEIQRTEQGDSAMYLCASSQEGSGEAFFGPGTRLTVL.

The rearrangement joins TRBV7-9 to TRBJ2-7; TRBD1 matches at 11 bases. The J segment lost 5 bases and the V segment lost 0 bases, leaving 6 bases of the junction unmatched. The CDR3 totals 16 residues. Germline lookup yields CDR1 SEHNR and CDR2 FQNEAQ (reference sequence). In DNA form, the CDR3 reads TGTGCCAGCAGCTTAGCGCGACCGGGACAGGGGGACGAGCAGTACTTC. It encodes CASSLARPGQGDEQYF.

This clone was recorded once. In nucleotides, the CDR3 is TGTGCCAGCAGTTACCATGCCGGGGGCTCCTACAATGAGCAGTTCTTC. Its translation: CASSYHAGGSYNEQFF. V and J are TRBV6-5 and TRBJ2-1; weak D call: TRBD2 (6 bases). V shed 2 bases and J shed 0 bases, with 11 bases lying between them. CDR3 size: 16 residues. The germline CDR1 and CDR2 sequences are MNHEY and SVGAGI.

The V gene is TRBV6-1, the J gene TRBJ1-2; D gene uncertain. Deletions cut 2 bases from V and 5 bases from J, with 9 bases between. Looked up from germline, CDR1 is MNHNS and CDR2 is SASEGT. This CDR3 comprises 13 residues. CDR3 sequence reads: CASSENQVYGYTF. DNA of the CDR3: TGTGCCAGCAGTGAAAACCAGGTGTATGGCTACACCTTC.

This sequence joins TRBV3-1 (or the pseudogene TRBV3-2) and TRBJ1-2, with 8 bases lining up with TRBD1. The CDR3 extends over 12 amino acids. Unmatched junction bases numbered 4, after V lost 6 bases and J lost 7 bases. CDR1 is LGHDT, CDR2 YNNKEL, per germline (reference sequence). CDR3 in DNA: TGTGCCAGCAGGGACAGGGTAGGTGGCTACACCTTC. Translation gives CASRDRVGGYTF.

The CDR3 DNA sequence: TGTGCCAGCAGCCAAGGAAGGGCGCGGGACAGGGGGTTTGGAGAAACCTACGAGCAGTACTTC. Its translation is CASSQGRARDRGFGETYEQYF. This chain uses TRBV3-1 (or the pseudogene TRBV3-2) with TRBJ2-7, with 11 bases identical to TRBD1. Trimming at V came to 1 base and at J to 2 bases, leaving 19 bases not matched to a gene. The CDR3 sequence is 21 residues long. Germline loops: CDR1 LGHDT, CDR2 YNNKEL (reference sequence).

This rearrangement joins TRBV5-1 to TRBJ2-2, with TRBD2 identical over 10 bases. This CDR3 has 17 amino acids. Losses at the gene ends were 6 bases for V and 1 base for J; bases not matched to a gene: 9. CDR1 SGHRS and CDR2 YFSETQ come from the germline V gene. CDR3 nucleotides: TGCGCCAGCAAGGTGTTAGCGGGAGGCGAGAACACCGGGGAGCTGTTTTTT. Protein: CASKVLAGGENTGELFF.

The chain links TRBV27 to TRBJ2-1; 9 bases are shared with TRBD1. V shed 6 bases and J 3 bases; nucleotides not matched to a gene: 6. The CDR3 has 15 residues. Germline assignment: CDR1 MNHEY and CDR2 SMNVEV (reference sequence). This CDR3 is CASRGTGTFYNEQFF. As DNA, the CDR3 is TGTGCCAGCAGAGGGACAGGGACTTTCTACAATGAGCAGTTCTTC.

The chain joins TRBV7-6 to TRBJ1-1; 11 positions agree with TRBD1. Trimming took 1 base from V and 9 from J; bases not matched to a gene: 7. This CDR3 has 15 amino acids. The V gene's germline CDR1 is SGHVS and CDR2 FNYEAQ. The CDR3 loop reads CASSLEGGQGAKAFF. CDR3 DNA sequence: TGTGCCAGCAGCTTAGAAGGTGGACAGGGGGCGAAAGCTTTCTTT. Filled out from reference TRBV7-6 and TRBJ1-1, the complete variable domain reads GAGVSQSPRYKVTKRGQDVALRCDPISGHVSLYWYRQALGQGPEFLTYFNYEAQQDKSGLPNDRFSAERPEGSISTLTIQRTEQRDSAMYRCASSLEGGQGAKAFFGQGTRLTVV.

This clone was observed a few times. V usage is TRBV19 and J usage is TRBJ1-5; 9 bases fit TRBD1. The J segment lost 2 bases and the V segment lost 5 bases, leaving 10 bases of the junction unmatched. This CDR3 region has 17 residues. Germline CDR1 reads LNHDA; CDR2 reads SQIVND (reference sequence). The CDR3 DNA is TGTGCCAGTAGTTCCCAAGGGGGACAGGGTGGCAATCAGCCCCAGCATTTT. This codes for CASSSQGGQGGNQPQHF.

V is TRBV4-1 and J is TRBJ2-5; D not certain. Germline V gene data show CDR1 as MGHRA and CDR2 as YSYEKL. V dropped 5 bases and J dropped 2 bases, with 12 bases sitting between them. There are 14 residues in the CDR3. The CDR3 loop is CASSDRTNQETQYF. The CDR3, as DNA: TGCGCCAGCAGCGACCGGACCAATCAAGAGACCCAGTACTTC.

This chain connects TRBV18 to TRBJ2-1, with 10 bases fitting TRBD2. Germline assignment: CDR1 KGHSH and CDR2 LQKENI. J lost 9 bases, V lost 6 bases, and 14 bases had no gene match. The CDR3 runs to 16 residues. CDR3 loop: CASSKTSLAGYGEQFF. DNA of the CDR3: TGTGCCAGCTCCAAAACTTCACTAGCGGGATACGGTGAGCAGTTCTTC.

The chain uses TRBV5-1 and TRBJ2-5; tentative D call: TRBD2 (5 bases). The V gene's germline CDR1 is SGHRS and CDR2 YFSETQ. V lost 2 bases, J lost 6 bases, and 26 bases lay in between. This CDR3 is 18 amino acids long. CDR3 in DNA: TGCGCCAGCAGCTTTACTAGTAAACCTATACCGAGTGTGAAGACCCAGTACTTC. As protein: CASSFTSKPIPSVKTQYF.